The text below deals with one T cell receptor (beta chain). This entry belongs to a study of CD8 T cells in Susac syndrome. V was pared by 3 bases and J by 3 bases, with 10 bases between. This CDR3 contains 14 residues. Germline-derived CDR1 and CDR2 are SGDLS and YYNGEE. The study sequenced TCR beta in blood CD8+ and CD4+ T cells. Reverse transcription used about 0.45 to 1 ug RNA and random hexamers. Each CDR3 protein gets one entry after TCRdb re-called the immunoSEQ multiplex PCR reads with MiXCR. The table shows over 150,000 distinct CDR3 sequences, with 90% to 97% occurring only once. The receptor comes from a human donor with Susac syndrome. The sample was CD4+ T cells from PBMCs. The rearrangement uses TRBV9 and TRBJ1-5; D ambiguous. The CDR3 coding sequence is TGTGCCAGCAGCGCAACAGAGAACAATCAGCCCCAGCATTTT. Encoded protein: CASSATENNQPQHF.